Listed below are T cell receptor beta chains from one sample, sequenced in a study of OX40 agonist ivuxolimab in advanced cancers. This table comes from immunoSEQ multiplex PCR, and its TCRdb copy is limited to in-frame clones, with some not included. The sample consists of about 83,000 clones, less than 90% of them appearing once. The input for sequencing was CD4+ or CD8+ T cells sorted from blood, taken in a trial of the OX40 agonist ivuxolimab. The receptor source for this set is an adult with an advanced solid tumor such as melanoma, head and neck, liver or kidney cancer. Each CDR3 is given with its conserved first and last residue. Each record gives: CDR3 protein, CDR3 DNA, D gene, clone size, J gene, V gene. A D gene is named only where the DNA matches it firmly. Size is stated for part of the rows, as once, few or many counts, or as a class when the clone is expanded.

CDR3aa: CASSYRGEQYF
CDR3nt: TGTGCCAGCAGTTATAGGGGCGAGCAGTACTTC
d_gene: -
abundance: -
j_gene: TRBJ2-7
v_gene: TRBV6-5

CDR3aa: CASSYSTGGYTEAFF
CDR3nt: TGTGCCAGCAGTTACTCGACAGGCGGGTACACTGAAGCTTTCTTT
d_gene: -
abundance: -
j_gene: TRBJ1-1
v_gene: TRBV27

CDR3aa: CASSSRQGRNSPLHF
CDR3nt: TGTGCCAGCAGTTCCAGACAGGGCAGGAATTCACCCCTCCACTTT
d_gene: TRBD1
abundance: -
j_gene: TRBJ1-6
v_gene: TRBV6-6

CDR3aa: CASSLMGSGSSEKLFF
CDR3nt: TGTGCCAGCAGCTTGATGGGCAGCGGTTCTAGTGAAAAACTGTTTTTT
d_gene: -
abundance: -
j_gene: TRBJ1-4
v_gene: TRBV5-6

CDR3aa: CASSYSGDAGELFF
CDR3nt: TGTGCCAGCAGTTACTCGGGGGATGCCGGGGAGCTGTTTTTT
d_gene: -
abundance: -
j_gene: TRBJ2-2
v_gene: TRBV6-5

CDR3aa: CASSIDLGNTIYF
CDR3nt: TGTGCCAGCAGCATAGATCTCGGAAACACCATATATTTT
d_gene: -
abundance: -
j_gene: TRBJ1-3
v_gene: TRBV13

CDR3aa: CASSYSWEAGQPQHF
CDR3nt: TGTGCCAGCAGTTACTCTTGGGAGGCGGGACAGCCCCAGCATTTT
d_gene: -
abundance: -
j_gene: TRBJ1-5
v_gene: TRBV6-6

CDR3aa: CASSRGQSSYEQYF
CDR3nt: TGTGCCAGCAGCCGGGGACAGAGCTCCTACGAGCAGTACTTC
d_gene: TRBD1
abundance: -
j_gene: TRBJ2-7
v_gene: TRBV6-6

CDR3aa: CASSLVGFTDTQYF
CDR3nt: TGTGCCAGCAGCTTAGTAGGCTTTACGGATACGCAGTATTTT
d_gene: -
abundance: -
j_gene: TRBJ2-3
v_gene: TRBV7-2

CDR3aa: CASSSLTGGELFF
CDR3nt: TGTGCCAGCAGCTCTTTAACGGGCGGGGAGCTGTTTTTT
d_gene: -
abundance: -
j_gene: TRBJ2-2
v_gene: TRBV7-9

CDR3aa: CATRLGGAAGNQPQHF
CDR3nt: TGTGCCACCCGTCTGGGTGGAGCGGCGGGCAATCAGCCCCAGCATTTT
d_gene: -
abundance: -
j_gene: TRBJ1-5
v_gene: TRBV2

CDR3aa: CASSFMLYSYNEQFF
CDR3nt: TGTGCCAGCAGCTTTATGCTTTACTCCTACAATGAGCAGTTCTTC
d_gene: -
abundance: few
j_gene: TRBJ2-1
v_gene: TRBV5-6

CDR3aa: CASSWSEGEQYF
CDR3nt: TGTGCCAGCAGCTGGTCGGAGGGCGAGCAGTACTTC
d_gene: -
abundance: -
j_gene: TRBJ2-7
v_gene: TRBV7-9

CDR3aa: CASTSQTGDGTDTQYF
CDR3nt: TGTGCCAGCACCTCTCAGACAGGGGACGGCACAGATACGCAGTATTTT
d_gene: -
abundance: once
j_gene: TRBJ2-3
v_gene: TRBV21-1

CDR3aa: CASSLEAERPYYTIYF
CDR3nt: TGTGCCAGCAGCTTAGAGGCTGAGAGACCCTATTACACCATATATTTT
d_gene: -
abundance: few
j_gene: TRBJ1-3
v_gene: TRBV7-8

CDR3aa: CASSWPKGAASYNEQFF
CDR3nt: TGCGCCAGCAGTTGGCCCAAGGGGGCCGCCTCCTACAATGAGCAGTTCTTC
d_gene: TRBD1
abundance: -
j_gene: TRBJ2-1
v_gene: TRBV23-1

CDR3aa: CASSPHTLAPAQYF
CDR3nt: TGCGCCAGCAGCCCTCATACACTAGCTCCCGCGCAGTATTTT
d_gene: -
abundance: -
j_gene: TRBJ2-3
v_gene: TRBV4-3

CDR3aa: CASSLGANEKLFF
CDR3nt: TGTGCCAGCAGCTTAGGAGCAAATGAAAAACTGTTTTTT
d_gene: -
abundance: -
j_gene: TRBJ1-4
v_gene: TRBV7-2

CDR3aa: CASGPGGWETQYF
CDR3nt: TGTGCCAGCGGCCCCGGGGGGTGGGAGACCCAGTACTTC
d_gene: TRBD2
abundance: -
j_gene: TRBJ2-5
v_gene: TRBV2

CDR3aa: CASSAGWGGNSYEQYF
CDR3nt: TGTGCCAGTAGTGCTGGATGGGGGGGAAATTCCTACGAGCAGTACTTC
d_gene: TRBD2
abundance: -
j_gene: TRBJ2-7
v_gene: TRBV19